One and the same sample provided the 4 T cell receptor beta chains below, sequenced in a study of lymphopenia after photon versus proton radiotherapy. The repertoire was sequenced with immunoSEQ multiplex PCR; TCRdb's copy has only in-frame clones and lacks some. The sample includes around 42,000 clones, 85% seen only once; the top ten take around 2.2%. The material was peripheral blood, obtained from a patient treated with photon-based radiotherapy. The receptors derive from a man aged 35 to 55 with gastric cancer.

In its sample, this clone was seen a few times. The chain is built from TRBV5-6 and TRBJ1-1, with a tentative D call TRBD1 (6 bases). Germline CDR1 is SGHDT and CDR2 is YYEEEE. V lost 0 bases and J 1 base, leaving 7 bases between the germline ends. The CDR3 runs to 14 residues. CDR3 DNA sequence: TGTGCCAGCAGCTTGGGCAGGGGGAACACTGAAGCTTTCTTT. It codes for CASSLGRGNTEAFF.

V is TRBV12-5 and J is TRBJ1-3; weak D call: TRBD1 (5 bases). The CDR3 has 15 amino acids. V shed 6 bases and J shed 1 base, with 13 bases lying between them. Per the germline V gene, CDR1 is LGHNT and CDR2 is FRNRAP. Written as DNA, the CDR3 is TGTGCTAGTGGGCTCGGGACGGCGTCTGGAAACACCATATATTTT. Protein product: CASGLGTASGNTIYF. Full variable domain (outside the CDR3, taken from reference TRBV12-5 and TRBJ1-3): DARVTQTPRHKVTEMGQEVTMRCQPILGHNTVFWYRQTMMQGLELLAYFRNRAPLDDSGMPKDRFSAEMPDATLATLKIQPSEPRDSAVYFCASGLGTASGNTIYFGEGSWLTVV.

CDR3 region: CASSLGAGASGAYTQYF. As DNA, the CDR3 is TGTGCCAGCAGCTTAGGGGCGGGGGCTAGCGGAGCGTATACGCAGTATTTT. J is TRBJ2-3 and V is TRBV7-2; a weak D match, TRBD2 (7 bases). The CDR3 loop spans 17 amino acids. V lost 1 base and J 7 bases, leaving 21 bases between the germline ends. Germline values: CDR1 SGHTA, CDR2 FQGNSA.

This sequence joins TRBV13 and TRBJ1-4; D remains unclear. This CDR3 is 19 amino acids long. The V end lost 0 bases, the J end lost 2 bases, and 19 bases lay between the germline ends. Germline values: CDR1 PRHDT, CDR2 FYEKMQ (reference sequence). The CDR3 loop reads CASSLGLASPTHTNEKLFF. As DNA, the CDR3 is TGTGCCAGCAGCTTAGGGCTCGCATCCCCCACCCATACTAATGAAAAACTGTTTTTT. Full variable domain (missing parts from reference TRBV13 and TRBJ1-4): AAGVIQSPRHLIKEKRETATLKCYPIPRHDTVYWYQQGPGQDPQFLISFYEKMQSDKGSIPDRFSAQQFSDYHSELNMSSLELGDSALYFCASSLGLASPTHTNEKLFFGSGTQLSVL.